Shown below are 22 T cell receptor beta chains from a single sample sequenced in a study of shared clonotypes between healthy human individuals. Profiling relied on immunoSEQ multiplex PCR, and the TCRdb table lists in-frame clones only, not all of them. The data contain 650,000 to 800,000 clones, 90% to 95% of them seen just once; the ten biggest clones take up roughly 22%. It was CD45RO-negative cells, positively selected for CCR7, that made up naive CD8 cells, with terminally differentiated effector memory CD45RA+ cells excluded. The material sequenced was naive CD8+ T cells sorted from blood. The receptors originated from a man younger than 40 in good health.

The chain employs TRBV7-2 and TRBJ2-7, with D possibly TRBD2 on 5 matching bases. V was pared by 3 bases and J by 1 base, with 13 bases between. Germline V gene data show CDR1 as SGHTA and CDR2 as FQGNSA. The CDR3 has 15 residues. The CDR3 reads CASSFYGGSSYEQYF. The DNA for the CDR3 is TGTGCCAGCAGCTTCTACGGCGGGTCTTCCTACGAGCAGTACTTC.

The CDR3 protein is CASSTPSGGNYEQYF. CDR3 DNA: TGTGCCAGCAGCACCCCGAGTGGGGGCAACTACGAGCAGTACTTC. The chain uses TRBV7-2 and TRBJ2-7, with a tentative D call TRBD1 (6 bases). Between the trimmed V and J ends, which lost 5 bases and 3 bases, there was a span of 17 bases. CDR3 length: 15 residues. Germline CDR1 and CDR2: SGHTA and FQGNSA.

The chain combines TRBV27 with TRBJ1-5; D gene ambiguous. Germline lookup yields CDR1 MNHEY and CDR2 SMNVEV (reference sequence). The V end was cut by 4 bases, the J end by 2 bases, with 12 bases between. This CDR3 is 15 amino acids long. Written as DNA, the CDR3 is TGTGCCAGCAGTTCGGCAGGTAGCCGCAATCAGCCCCAGCATTTT. Translating gives CASSSAGSRNQPQHF.

V gene TRBV15 combines with J gene TRBJ2-7; D is perhaps TRBD1 or TRBD2 (6 bases each). V lost 5 bases and J 2 bases, leaving 16 bases between the germline ends. The CDR3 is 15 amino acids. Germline V gene sequence: CDR1 LNHNV, CDR2 YYDKDF (reference sequence). CDR3: CATSPLGGQAYEQYF. Here the CDR3 DNA reads TGTGCCACCAGCCCCTTAGGGGGGCAAGCCTACGAGCAGTACTTC.

This clone showed up just once. This sequence joins TRBV27 and TRBJ2-3, with 8 bases lining up with TRBD2. The junction had 7 bases not matched to a gene; V was cut back by 11 bases and J by 6 bases. CDR1 and CDR2 from the germline V gene are MNHEY and SMNVEV (reference sequence). The CDR3 length is 12 residues. The CDR3: CASGTSFDTQYF. The CDR3 coding sequence is TGTGCCTCCGGGACTAGTTTTGATACGCAGTATTTT.

This chain links TRBV21-1 with TRBJ2-4; the table's D call, TRBD2, was not checked against the DNA. TRBV21-1 is annotated as a pseudogene. The CDR3 length is 19 residues. CDR3: CASSKQPSGRAGGKNIQYF. In nucleotides, the CDR3 is TGTGCCAGCAGCAAACAGCCTAGCGGGAGGGCCGGGGGCAAAAACATTCAGTACTTC.

The gene calls are TRBV6-1 and TRBJ2-1; D remains ambiguous. CDR1 and CDR2 (germline): MNHNS, SASEGT. This CDR3 is 16 amino acids long. Trimming removed 2 bases from V and 0 bases from J, with 11 bases in between. CDR3 nucleotide sequence: TGTGCCAGCAGTGAATTTCACGCTAGCTCCTACAATGAGCAGTTCTTC. Translated: CASSEFHASSYNEQFF.

The V call is TRBV6-5, the J call TRBJ1-1; no clear D gene. Between the trimmed V and J ends, which lost 4 bases and 0 bases, there was a span of 15 bases. CDR3 length equals 16 residues. Germline V gene sequence: CDR1 MNHEY, CDR2 SVGAGI. The CDR3 region is CASSSRRRRVNTEAFF. DNA of the CDR3: TGTGCCAGCAGTTCCCGACGTCGGAGGGTGAACACTGAAGCTTTCTTT.

The V and J genes are TRBV4-1 and TRBJ2-7; a possible D gene is TRBD2 (6 bases). The germline V gene encodes CDR1 MGHRA and CDR2 YSYEKL. V lost 3 bases, J lost 6 bases, and 15 bases lay in between. This CDR3 is 14 amino acids long. The CDR3 DNA follows: TGCGCCAGCAGCCAGGGAACTAGCTCGGGCGAGCAGTACTTC. It codes for CASSQGTSSGEQYF.

This sequence joins TRBV7-9 and TRBJ1-4; D is unclear. The V end lost 5 bases, the J end lost 6 bases, and 10 bases lay between the germline ends. The CDR3 is 13 residues long. Germline V CDR1 and CDR2: SEHNR, FQNEAQ (reference sequence). DNA of the CDR3: TGTGCCAGCAGCCCCGTCGAGGATGAAAAACTGTTTTTT. Encoded protein: CASSPVEDEKLFF.

CDR3 in DNA: TGTGCCAGCAGCTTGGGGGGGCTCGGAGAGACCCAGTACTTC. Its protein product is CASSLGGLGETQYF. The V call is TRBV5-6, the J call TRBJ2-5, with D perhaps TRBD1 (6 bases). This CDR3 is 14 amino acids long. V lost 0 bases and J lost 4, with 10 bases in between. Per the germline V gene, CDR1 is SGHDT and CDR2 is YYEEEE.

This clone was detected only once. The chain recombines TRBV13 with TRBJ1-3; 12 bases agree with TRBD1. This CDR3 comprises 17 residues. Germline V CDR1 and CDR2: PRHDT, FYEKMQ (reference sequence). V dropped 5 bases and J dropped 4; count of bases not matched to a gene: 9. Written as DNA, the CDR3 is TGTGCCAGCAGCCGATTCCGGGACAGGGGGCTGGGAAACACCATATATTTT. Translated, it gives CASSRFRDRGLGNTIYF.

The genes are TRBV4-2 and TRBJ2-2; TRBD1 matches 7 bases. There are 14 residues in the CDR3. The junction had 1 base not matched to a gene; V was cut back by 0 bases and J by 6 bases. Germline V gene lookup returns CDR1 LGHNA and CDR2 YNFKEQ. The CDR3 spells CASSQETGAGELFF. The CDR3 coding sequence is TGTGCCAGCAGCCAAGAAACAGGGGCCGGGGAGCTGTTTTTT.

This clone appeared a single time. V and J are TRBV9 and TRBJ2-7; tentative D call: TRBD2 (6 bases). Germline values: CDR1 SGDLS, CDR2 YYNGEE. CDR3 length: 15 amino acids. Trimming pared 2 bases from V and 5 bases from J, leaving 17 bases between. This chain's CDR3 is CASSVSAGMENEQYF. DNA for the CDR3: TGTGCCAGCAGCGTGTCCGCGGGGATGGAAAACGAGCAGTACTTC.

This chain links TRBV5-1 with TRBJ2-3; 8 bases align to TRBD1. J gave up 2 bases and V 2 bases, and 4 bases lay outside the gene matches. Germline V gene lookup returns CDR1 SGHRS and CDR2 YFSETQ. The length of the CDR3 is 15 residues. CDR3 sequence: CASSFLGQVTDTQYF. As DNA, the CDR3 is TGCGCCAGCAGCTTCTTGGGACAGGTCACAGATACGCAGTATTTT.

As concerns this clone: Other nucleotide sequences from this sample produce the same CDR3. The rearrangement joins TRBV19 to TRBJ1-2; D is perhaps TRBD1 (5 bases). The V gene's germline CDR1 is LNHDA and CDR2 SQIVND (reference sequence). The CDR3 consists of 15 residues. V was pared by 1 base and J by 3 bases, with 12 bases between. This CDR3 reads CASSIVPGIDYGYTF. CDR3 in DNA: TGTGCCAGTAGTATAGTTCCAGGGATCGACTATGGCTACACCTTC.

The J gene is TRBJ2-2, the V gene TRBV10-2; TRBD2 might be the D (6 bases). Germline CDR1 and CDR2: WSHSY and SAAADI. V dropped 4 bases and J dropped 1 base, with 10 bases sitting between them. This CDR3 has 15 amino acids. The chain's CDR3 is CASSVRRENTGELFF. In DNA form, the CDR3 reads TGCGCCAGCAGTGTTCGGCGGGAGAACACCGGGGAGCTGTTTTTT.

This chain uses TRBV6-5 with TRBJ1-2; D remains unclear. The CDR3 runs to 15 residues. The V end lost 0 bases, the J end lost 5 bases, and 13 bases lay between the germline ends. Per germline, CDR1 MNHEY and CDR2 SVGAGI. In nucleotides, the CDR3 is TGTGCCAGCAGTTACTCGTCTGGCAGCTGGTATGGCTACACCTTC. Translated: CASSYSSGSWYGYTF.

The chain has TRBV27 and TRBJ2-1; D possibly corresponds to TRBD2 (6 bases). The germline V and J ends were trimmed by 8 bases and 4 bases, with 15 bases remaining between them. The germline V gene encodes CDR1 MNHEY and CDR2 SMNVEV (reference sequence). This CDR3 is built from 14 residues. CDR3 nucleotide sequence: TGTGCCAGCGCTAATAGCGGATTATACAATGAGCAGTTCTTC. Protein product: CASANSGLYNEQFF.

J is TRBJ2-1 and V is TRBV15; D gene uncertain. Germline V gene lookup returns CDR1 LNHNV and CDR2 YYDKDF (reference sequence). This CDR3 contains 15 residues. V shed 3 bases and J shed 6 bases, with 15 bases lying between them. CDR3 sequence (DNA): TGTGCCACCAGCAGGTCTGGTCGGGTATCCAATGAGCAGTTCTTC. The encoded protein is CATSRSGRVSNEQFF.

This sequence joins TRBV7-9 and TRBJ2-3; D remains unclear. Germline CDR1 and CDR2: SEHNR and FQNEAQ (reference sequence). The CDR3 is made up of 14 amino acids. V was trimmed by 2 bases and J by 5 bases, leaving 11 bases between them. CDR3 in DNA: TGTGCCAGCAGCTTATTTGGGTTCAAAGATACGCAGTATTTT. Encoded protein: CASSLFGFKDTQYF.

As to this clone: At one of its ends the junction is not consistent with the germline gene, which may arise from a read error. The rearrangement joins TRBV7-9 to TRBJ2-1; D possibly corresponds to TRBD2 (5 bases). The CDR3 is 15 residues long. Germline CDR1 is SEHNR and CDR2 is FQNEAQ (reference sequence). The CDR3 DNA reads as TGTGCCAGCAGCCCAACCCTGGACTCCCACAATGAGCAGTTCTTC. Translating gives CASSPTLDSHNEQFF.